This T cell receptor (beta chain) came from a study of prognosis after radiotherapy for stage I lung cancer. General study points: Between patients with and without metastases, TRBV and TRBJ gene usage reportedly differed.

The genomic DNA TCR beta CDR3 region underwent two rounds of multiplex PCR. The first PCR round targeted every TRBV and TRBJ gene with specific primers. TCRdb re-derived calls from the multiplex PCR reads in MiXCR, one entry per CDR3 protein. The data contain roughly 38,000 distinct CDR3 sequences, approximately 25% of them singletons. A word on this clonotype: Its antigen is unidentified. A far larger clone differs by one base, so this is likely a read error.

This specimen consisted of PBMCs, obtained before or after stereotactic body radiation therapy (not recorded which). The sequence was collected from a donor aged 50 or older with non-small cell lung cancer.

For the CDR3, the DNA is TGTGCCAGCAGCTCCAGGGTCTATGAGCAGTTCTTC. Protein product: CASSSRVYEQFF. The rearrangement uses TRBV7-2 and TRBJ2-1; a weak D match, TRBD1 (5 bases). This CDR3 has 12 amino acids. The germline CDR1 and CDR2 sequences are SGHTA and FQGNSA. The V end lost 4 bases, the J end lost 8 bases, and 9 bases lay between the germline ends.